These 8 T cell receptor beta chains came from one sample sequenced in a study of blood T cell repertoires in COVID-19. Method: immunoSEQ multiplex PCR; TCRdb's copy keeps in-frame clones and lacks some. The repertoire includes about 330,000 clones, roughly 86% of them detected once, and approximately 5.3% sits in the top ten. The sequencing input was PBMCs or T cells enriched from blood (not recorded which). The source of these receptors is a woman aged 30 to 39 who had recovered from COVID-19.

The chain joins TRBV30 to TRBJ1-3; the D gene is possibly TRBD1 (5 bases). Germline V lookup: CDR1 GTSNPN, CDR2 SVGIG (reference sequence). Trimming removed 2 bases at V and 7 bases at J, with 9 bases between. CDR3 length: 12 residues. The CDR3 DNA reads TGTGCCTGGAGTCCCTCAGGGAACACCATATATTTT. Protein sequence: CAWSPSGNTIYF.

CDR3 DNA: TGTGCCATCAGGGAGACAGGCAATTCACCCCTCCACTTT. This gives the protein CAIRETGNSPLHF. The chain carries TRBV10-3 and TRBJ1-6; D might be TRBD1 (6 bases). The CDR3 is 13 residues long. With 6 bases removed from V and 7 bases from J, the gap between germline ends came to 10 bases. Germline CDR1 is ENHRY and CDR2 is SYGVKD.

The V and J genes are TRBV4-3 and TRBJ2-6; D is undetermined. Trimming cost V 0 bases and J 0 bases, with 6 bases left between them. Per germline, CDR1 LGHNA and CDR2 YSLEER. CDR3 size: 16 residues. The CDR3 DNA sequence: TGCGCCAGCAGCCAAGATGGCAACTCTGGGGCCAACGTCCTGACTTTC. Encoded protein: CASSQDGNSGANVLTF.

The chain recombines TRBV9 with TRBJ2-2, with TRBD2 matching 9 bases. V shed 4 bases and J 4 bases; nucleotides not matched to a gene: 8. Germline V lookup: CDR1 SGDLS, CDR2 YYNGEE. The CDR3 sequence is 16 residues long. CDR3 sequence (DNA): TGTGCCAGCAGCACCTTAGCGGGGGTCGGCACCGGGGAGCTGTTTTTT. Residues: CASSTLAGVGTGELFF. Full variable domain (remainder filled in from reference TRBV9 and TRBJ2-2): DSGVTQTPKHLITATGQRVTLRCSPRSGDLSVYWYQQSLDQGLQFLIQYYNGEERAKGNILERFSAQQFPDLHSELNLSSLELGDSALYFCASSTLAGVGTGELFFGEGSRLTVL.

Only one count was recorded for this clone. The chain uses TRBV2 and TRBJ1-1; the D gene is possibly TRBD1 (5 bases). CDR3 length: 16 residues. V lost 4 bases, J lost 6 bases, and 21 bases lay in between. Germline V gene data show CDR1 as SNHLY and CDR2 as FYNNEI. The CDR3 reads CASSVSSGALGSEAFF. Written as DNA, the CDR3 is TGTGCCAGCAGTGTCAGTAGTGGGGCCCTAGGGTCTGAAGCTTTCTTT.

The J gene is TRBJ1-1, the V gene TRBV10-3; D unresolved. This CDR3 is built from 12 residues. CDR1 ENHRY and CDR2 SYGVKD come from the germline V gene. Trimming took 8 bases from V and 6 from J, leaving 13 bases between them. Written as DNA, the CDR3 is TGTGCCATCGGGCCAGCGGGGTCTGAAGCTTTCTTT. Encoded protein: CAIGPAGSEAFF.

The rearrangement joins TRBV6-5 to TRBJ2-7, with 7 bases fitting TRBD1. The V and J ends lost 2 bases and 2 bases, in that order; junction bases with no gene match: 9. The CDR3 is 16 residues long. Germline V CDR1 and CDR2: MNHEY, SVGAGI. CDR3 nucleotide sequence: TGTGCCAGCAGTTACCAGACAGGGACGCTACCCTACGAGCAGTACTTC. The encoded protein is CASSYQTGTLPYEQYF.

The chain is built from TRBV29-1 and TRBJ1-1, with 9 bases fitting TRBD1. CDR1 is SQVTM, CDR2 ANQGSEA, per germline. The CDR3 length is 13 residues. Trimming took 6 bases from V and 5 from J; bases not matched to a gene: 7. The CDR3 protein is CSVGQGIRTEAFF. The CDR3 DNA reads TGCAGCGTAGGACAGGGGATAAGAACTGAAGCTTTCTTT.